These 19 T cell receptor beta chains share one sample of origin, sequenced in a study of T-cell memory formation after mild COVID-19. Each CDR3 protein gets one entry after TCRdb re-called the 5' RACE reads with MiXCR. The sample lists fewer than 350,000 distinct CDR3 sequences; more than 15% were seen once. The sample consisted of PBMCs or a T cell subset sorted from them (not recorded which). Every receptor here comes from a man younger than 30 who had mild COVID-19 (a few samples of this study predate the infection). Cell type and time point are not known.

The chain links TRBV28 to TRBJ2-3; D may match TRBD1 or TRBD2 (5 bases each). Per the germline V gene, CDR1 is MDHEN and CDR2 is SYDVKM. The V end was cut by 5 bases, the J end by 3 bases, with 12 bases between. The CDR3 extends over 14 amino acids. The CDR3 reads CASSPGTETDTQYF. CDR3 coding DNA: TGTGCCAGCAGTCCCGGGACCGAGACAGATACGCAGTATTTT.

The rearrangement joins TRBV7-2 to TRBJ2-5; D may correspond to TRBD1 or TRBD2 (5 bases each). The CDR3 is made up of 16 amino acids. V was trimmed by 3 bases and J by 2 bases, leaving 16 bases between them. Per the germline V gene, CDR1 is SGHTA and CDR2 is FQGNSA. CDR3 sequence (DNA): TGTGCCAGCAGCTTTTCCGGGGCGCGAAGGCAAGAGACCCAGTACTTC. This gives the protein CASSFSGARRQETQYF.

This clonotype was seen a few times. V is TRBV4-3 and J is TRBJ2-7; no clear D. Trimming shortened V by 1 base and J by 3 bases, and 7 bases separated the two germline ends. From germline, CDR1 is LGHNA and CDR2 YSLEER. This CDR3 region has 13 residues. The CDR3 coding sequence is TGCGCCAGCAGCCAAGCCCGGAACTACGAGCAGTACTTC. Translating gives CASSQARNYEQYF.

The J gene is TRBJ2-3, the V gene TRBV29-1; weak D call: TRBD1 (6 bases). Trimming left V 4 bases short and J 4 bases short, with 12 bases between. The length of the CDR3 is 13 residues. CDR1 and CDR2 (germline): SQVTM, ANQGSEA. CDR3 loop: CSVVARGSDTQYF. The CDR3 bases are TGCAGCGTTGTAGCCAGGGGATCAGATACGCAGTATTTT.

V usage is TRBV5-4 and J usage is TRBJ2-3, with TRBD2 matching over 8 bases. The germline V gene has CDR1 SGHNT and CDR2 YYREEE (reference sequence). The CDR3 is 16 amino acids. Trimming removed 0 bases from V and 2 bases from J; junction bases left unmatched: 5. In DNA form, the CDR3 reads TGTGCCAGCAGCTTGGAGGTTAGCGGGGACACAGATACGCAGTATTTT. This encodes CASSLEVSGDTDTQYF.

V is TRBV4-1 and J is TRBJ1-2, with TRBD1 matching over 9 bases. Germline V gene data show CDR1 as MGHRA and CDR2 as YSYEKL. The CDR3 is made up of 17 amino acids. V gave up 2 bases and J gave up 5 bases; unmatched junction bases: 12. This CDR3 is CASSQSGWDREKYGYTF. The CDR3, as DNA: TGCGCCAGCAGCCAATCGGGCTGGGACAGGGAAAAGTATGGCTACACCTTC.

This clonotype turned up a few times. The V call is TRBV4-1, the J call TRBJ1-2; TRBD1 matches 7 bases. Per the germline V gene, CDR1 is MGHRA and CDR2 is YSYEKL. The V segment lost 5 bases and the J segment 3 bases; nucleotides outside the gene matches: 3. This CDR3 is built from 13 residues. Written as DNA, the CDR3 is TGCGCCAGCAGCTCCACAGGGGACTATGGCTACACCTTC. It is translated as CASSSTGDYGYTF.

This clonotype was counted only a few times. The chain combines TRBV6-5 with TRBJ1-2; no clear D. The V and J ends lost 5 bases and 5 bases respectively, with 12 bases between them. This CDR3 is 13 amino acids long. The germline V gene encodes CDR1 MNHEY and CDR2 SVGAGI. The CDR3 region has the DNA TGTGCCAGCAGTCCCCTCGGCCCGTATGGCTACACCTTC. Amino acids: CASSPLGPYGYTF.

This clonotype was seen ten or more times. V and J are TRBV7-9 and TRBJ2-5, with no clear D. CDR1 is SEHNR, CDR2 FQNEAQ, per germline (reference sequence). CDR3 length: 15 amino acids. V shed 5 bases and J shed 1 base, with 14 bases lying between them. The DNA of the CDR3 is TGTGCCAGCAGCCCACGGTATGGCGCCCAAGAGACCCAGTACTTC. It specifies CASSPRYGAQETQYF.

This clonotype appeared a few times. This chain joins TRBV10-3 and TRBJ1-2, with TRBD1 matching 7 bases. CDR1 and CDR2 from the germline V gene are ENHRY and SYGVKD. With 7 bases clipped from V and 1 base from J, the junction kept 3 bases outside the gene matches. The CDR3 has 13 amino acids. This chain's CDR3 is CAIKGGGNYGYTF. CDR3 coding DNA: TGTGCCATCAAAGGGGGCGGTAACTATGGCTACACCTTC.

CDR3 DNA: TGTGCCAGCATGGTGGTCGGAAGTGAAGCTTTCTTT. This sequence encodes CASMVVGSEAFF. The chain links TRBV27 to TRBJ1-1; D unresolved. In germline, CDR1 is MNHEY, CDR2 SMNVEV (reference sequence). V was pared by 7 bases and J by 7 bases, with 13 bases between. The CDR3 extends over 12 amino acids.

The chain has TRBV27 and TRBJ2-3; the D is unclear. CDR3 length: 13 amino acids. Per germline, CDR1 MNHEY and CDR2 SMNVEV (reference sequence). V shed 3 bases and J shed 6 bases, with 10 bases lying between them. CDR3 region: CASSLWVADTQYF. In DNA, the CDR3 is TGTGCCAGCAGTTTGTGGGTCGCCGATACGCAGTATTTT.

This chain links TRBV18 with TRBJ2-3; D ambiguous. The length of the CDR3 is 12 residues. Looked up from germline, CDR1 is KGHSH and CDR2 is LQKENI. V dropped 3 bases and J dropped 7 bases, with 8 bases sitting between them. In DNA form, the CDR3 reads TGTGCCAGCTCACCCCCTCTGTATACGCAGTATTTT. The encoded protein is CASSPPLYTQYF.

CDR3 protein: CAISELGPLTPNEQFF. The CDR3 nucleotides read TGTGCCATCAGTGAACTGGGTCCTCTTACACCCAATGAGCAGTTCTTC. The chain is built from TRBV10-3 and TRBJ2-1; D uncertain. The CDR3 extends over 16 amino acids. The germline V gene has CDR1 ENHRY and CDR2 SYGVKD. Trimming took off 3 bases at V and 6 bases at J, with 18 bases between the two ends.

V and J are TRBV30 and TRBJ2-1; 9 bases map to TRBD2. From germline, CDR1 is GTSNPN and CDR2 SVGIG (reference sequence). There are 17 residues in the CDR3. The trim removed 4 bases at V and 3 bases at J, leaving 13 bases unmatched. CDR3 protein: CAWTRGLGLAFYNEQFF. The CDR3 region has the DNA TGTGCCTGGACCCGCGGCTTGGGACTAGCCTTCTACAATGAGCAGTTCTTC.

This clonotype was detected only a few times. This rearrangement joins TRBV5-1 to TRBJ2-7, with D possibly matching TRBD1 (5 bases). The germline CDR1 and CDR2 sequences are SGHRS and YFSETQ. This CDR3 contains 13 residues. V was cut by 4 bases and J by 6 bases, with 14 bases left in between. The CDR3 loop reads CASSAGQVPEQYF. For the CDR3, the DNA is TGCGCCAGCAGCGCCGGACAAGTCCCCGAGCAGTACTTC.

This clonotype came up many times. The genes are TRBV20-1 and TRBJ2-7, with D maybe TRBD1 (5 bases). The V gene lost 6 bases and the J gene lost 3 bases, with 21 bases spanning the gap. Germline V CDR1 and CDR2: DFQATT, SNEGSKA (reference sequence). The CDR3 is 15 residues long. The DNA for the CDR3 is TGCAGTGCATTACCACAGGAGCCCCGAGGCTACGAGCAGTACTTC. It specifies CSALPQEPRGYEQYF.

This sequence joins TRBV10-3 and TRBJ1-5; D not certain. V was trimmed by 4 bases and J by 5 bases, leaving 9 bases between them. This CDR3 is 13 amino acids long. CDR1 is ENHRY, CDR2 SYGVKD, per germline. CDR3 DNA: TGTGCCATCAGTGGGTCACAAGATCAGCCCCAGCATTTT. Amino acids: CAISGSQDQPQHF.

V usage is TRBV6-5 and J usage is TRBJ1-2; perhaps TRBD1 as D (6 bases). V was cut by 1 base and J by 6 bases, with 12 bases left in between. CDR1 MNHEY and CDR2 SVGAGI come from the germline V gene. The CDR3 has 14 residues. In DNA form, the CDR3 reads TGTGCCAGCAGTTACTTCAGGGGCTCGAATGGCTACACCTTC. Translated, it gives CASSYFRGSNGYTF.